The present T cell receptor beta chain was sequenced within a study of cytomegalovirus exposure and HLA in healthy donors. The PCR employed 60 Vbeta primers together with 13 Jbeta primers. Per the original data handling: Later, an analysis found around 77 million unique TCR beta chains, and 9.5 million to 11 million of these were shared. TCRdb keeps only in-frame clones here, not all; method: immunoSEQ multiplex PCR. V and J calls and clone size follow that table, whereas D and trimming were derived from the DNA. The sample has under 120,000 clones; 65% to 80% are singletons. Study results and limitations: A few chains tied to CMV proved CMV antigen-specific in vitro. Rates of TCR association differed by HLA locus in a later analysis, with DRB1 highest and HLA-C lowest.

Turning to this clone: Antigen: not known.

Germline V gives CDR1 SGHRS, CDR2 YFSETQ. V gave up 4 bases and J gave up 0 bases; unmatched junction bases: 10. The CDR3 has 17 residues. The sequencing sample was made of PBMCs. V and J are TRBV5-1 and TRBJ2-3; 8 nucleotides align to TRBD2. The TCR comes from a woman between 40 and 55 years old in good health and CMV-seronegative. Here the CDR3 DNA reads TGCGCCAGCAGCCTACCTAGGGGCGGGGGGAGCACAGATACGCAGTATTTT. Its translation: CASSLPRGGGSTDTQYF.